The 17 T cell receptor beta chains presented below share a single source sample, sequenced in a study of T cell repertoires in cytomegalovirus infection. TCRdb reanalysed the reads using MiXCR and keeps one entry per CDR3 protein. The sample comprises about 180,000 distinct CDR3 sequences, approximately 15% of which are singletons, and approximately 30% rests with the top ten. The source material was PBMCs. The origin of the receptors is a human donor in good health (CMV status not recorded). Some clones in this sample may be carry-over from other donors' samples.

In its sample, this clonotype was seen a few times. This chain links TRBV7-2 with TRBJ1-1, with 11 nucleotides matching TRBD1. V lost 6 bases to trimming and J lost 5 bases; unmatched junction nucleotides: 8. The germline V gene encodes CDR1 SGHTA and CDR2 FQGNSA. CDR3 length: 15 amino acids. For the CDR3, the DNA is TGTGCCAGCAGGCTTACCGGGACAGGGGGTACTGAAGCTTTCTTT. It yields the protein CASRLTGTGGTEAFF. Filled out from reference TRBV7-2 and TRBJ1-1, the complete variable domain reads GAGVSQSPSNKVTEKGKDVELRCDPISGHTALYWYRQSLGQGLEFLIYFQGNSAPDKSGLPSDRFSAERTGGSVSTLTIQRTQQEDSAVYLCASRLTGTGGTEAFFGQGTRLTVV.

The chain links TRBV19 to TRBJ2-2; the D is unclear. Germline V CDR1 and CDR2: LNHDA, SQIVND (reference sequence). V shed 5 bases and J shed 0 bases, with 10 bases lying between them. This CDR3 is 15 amino acids long. The CDR3 spells CASSPAPTNTGELFF. In DNA, the CDR3 is TGTGCCAGTAGTCCGGCTCCTACGAACACCGGGGAGCTGTTTTTT.

V gene TRBV20-1 combines with J gene TRBJ2-1; 10 bases agree with TRBD1. The CDR3 is 14 residues long. Germline-derived CDR1 and CDR2 are DFQATT and SNEGSKA (reference sequence). Trimming removed 5 bases from V and 2 bases from J; junction bases left unmatched: 3. The CDR3 loop reads CSARDRGPYNEQFF. In DNA, the CDR3 is TGCAGTGCTCGGGACAGGGGACCCTACAATGAGCAGTTCTTC.

The CDR3 loop is CASSQDPQLSSYEQYF. The CDR3 nucleotides are TGCGCCAGCAGCCAAGACCCACAGTTGAGCTCCTACGAGCAGTACTTC. The V gene is TRBV4-1, the J gene TRBJ2-7; D not resolved. CDR1 is MGHRA, CDR2 YSYEKL, per germline. CDR3 size: 16 residues. The germline V and J ends were trimmed by 0 bases and 0 bases, with 12 bases remaining between them.

The chain combines TRBV23-1 with TRBJ1-1, with D unclear. TRBV23-1 is reported as an ORF; its role is uncertain. This CDR3 has 15 residues. The germline V and J ends were trimmed by 3 bases and 0 bases, with 11 bases remaining between them. CDR3 region: CASSHEFLMNTEAFF. The CDR3 DNA sequence: TGCGCCAGCAGTCACGAATTCCTAATGAACACTGAAGCTTTCTTT.

The chain combines TRBV30 with TRBJ1-1, with a weak D call TRBD1 (6 bases). V lost 1 base and J lost 5, with 11 bases in between. CDR1 GTSNPN and CDR2 SVGIG come from the germline V gene (reference sequence). The CDR3 runs to 13 residues. DNA of the CDR3: TGTGCCTGGAGTGCGGGGGCAGGGACTGAAGCTTTCTTT. Translation: CAWSAGAGTEAFF.

This clonotype showed up many times. This chain links TRBV7-6 with TRBJ2-2; D unclear. CDR3 size: 13 residues. Per germline, CDR1 SGHVS and CDR2 FNYEAQ. V dropped 2 bases and J dropped 3 bases, with 4 bases sitting between them. The CDR3 region has the DNA TGTGCCAGCAGCTTACAGGACACCGGGGAGCTGTTTTTT. This codes for CASSLQDTGELFF.

This clonotype was detected a few times. The J gene is TRBJ2-5, the V gene TRBV20-1; D possibly corresponds to TRBD1 (6 bases). Germline V lookup: CDR1 DFQATT, CDR2 SNEGSKA (reference sequence). This CDR3 has 14 residues. Trimming took 5 bases from V and 2 from J, leaving 15 bases between them. The CDR3 loop is CSAWSGQTQETQYF. CDR3 in DNA: TGCAGTGCTTGGTCTGGACAGACACAAGAGACCCAGTACTTC.

This clonotype has a handful of counts. The chain has TRBV18 and TRBJ2-5; tentative D call: TRBD1 (6 bases). V was pared by 8 bases and J by 4 bases, with 17 bases between. The CDR3 is 14 residues long. Germline lookup yields CDR1 KGHSH and CDR2 LQKENI. CDR3 sequence reads: CASVEQGPGETQYF. Here the CDR3 DNA reads TGTGCCAGCGTGGAACAGGGACCTGGAGAGACCCAGTACTTC.

This clonotype turned up a few times. The rearrangement joins TRBV10-3 to TRBJ2-2; TRBD1 aligns across 7 bases. The CDR3 is made up of 15 amino acids. J lost 2 bases, V lost 6 bases, and 6 bases had no gene match. The germline V gene encodes CDR1 ENHRY and CDR2 SYGVKD. The CDR3 region has the DNA TGTGCCATCAGAGAGACAGGGTCCAACACCGGGGAGCTGTTTTTT. Translation gives CAIRETGSNTGELFF.

This clonotype was seen ten or more times. The V gene is TRBV7-6, the J gene TRBJ1-5, with 7 bases matching TRBD1. V was clipped by 2 bases and J by 6 bases; unmatched bases: 7. The CDR3 contains 15 residues. Germline CDR1 reads SGHVS; CDR2 reads FNYEAQ. CDR3 amino acids: CASSLLSGGGQPQHF. The CDR3 bases are TGTGCCAGCAGCTTATTGTCAGGGGGGGGTCAGCCCCAGCATTTT.

There are a few counts of this clonotype. The chain couples TRBV9 to TRBJ2-2; the D gene is possibly TRBD2 (5 bases). The V end lost 0 bases, the J end lost 5 bases, and 23 bases lay between the germline ends. The CDR3 length is 19 residues. Germline CDR1 reads SGDLS; CDR2 reads YYNGEE. The CDR3 DNA follows: TGTGCCAGCAGCGTAGCGGTGACGATTCGGACTCCGCTAACCGGGGAGCTGTTTTTT. The encoded protein is CASSVAVTIRTPLTGELFF.

Many counts were recorded for this clonotype. J is TRBJ2-1 and V is TRBV7-2; 10 positions agree with TRBD1. This CDR3 contains 15 residues. The V and J ends lost 4 bases and 7 bases, in that order; junction bases with no gene match: 7. CDR1 and CDR2 (germline): SGHTA, FQGNSA. This CDR3 reads CASSYAGTGVNEQFF. Written as DNA, the CDR3 is TGTGCCAGCAGCTACGCCGGGACAGGGGTGAATGAGCAGTTCTTC. Full variable domain (rest looked up from reference TRBV7-2 and TRBJ2-1): GAGVSQSPSNKVTEKGKDVELRCDPISGHTALYWYRQSLGQGLEFLIYFQGNSAPDKSGLPSDRFSAERTGGSVSTLTIQRTQQEDSAVYLCASSYAGTGVNEQFFGPGTRLTVL.

The rearrangement uses TRBV5-5 and TRBJ2-2, with D perhaps being TRBD1 or TRBD2 (5 bases each). This CDR3 region has 15 residues. Per germline, CDR1 SGHKS and CDR2 YYEKEE (reference sequence). V shed 5 bases and J shed 4 bases, with 15 bases lying between them. DNA for the CDR3: TGTGCCAGCAGTTACCGGGACCACCTCACCGGGGAGCTGTTTTTT. Translated: CASSYRDHLTGELFF.

This clonotype was seen repeatedly, ten times or more. This sequence joins TRBV12-3 or TRBV12-4 and TRBJ1-1; D unresolved. V was trimmed by 8 bases and J by 6 bases, leaving 13 bases between them. The CDR3 covers 12 residues. The CDR3 DNA sequence: TGTGCCAGCTCGGTGGGAATCCCTGAAGCTTTCTTT. It yields the protein CASSVGIPEAFF.

The rearrangement uses TRBV4-2 and TRBJ1-1, with D hard to call. Germline V lookup: CDR1 LGHNA, CDR2 YNFKEQ. V was clipped by 0 bases and J by 1 base, with 9 bases between them. The CDR3 has 15 residues. The CDR3 sequence: CASSQEERPNTEAFF. In nucleotides, the CDR3 is TGTGCCAGCAGCCAAGAAGAGCGGCCGAACACTGAAGCTTTCTTT.

The table lists this clonotype with a few counts. The rearrangement uses TRBV15 and TRBJ2-6; D call uncertain. The CDR3 sequence is 14 residues long. V shed 5 bases and J shed 4 bases, with 9 bases lying between them. Germline assignment: CDR1 LNHNV and CDR2 YYDKDF (reference sequence). The CDR3 DNA is TGTGCCACCAGCCTGAAACGGGGGGCCAACGTCCTGACTTTC. Amino acid sequence: CATSLKRGANVLTF.